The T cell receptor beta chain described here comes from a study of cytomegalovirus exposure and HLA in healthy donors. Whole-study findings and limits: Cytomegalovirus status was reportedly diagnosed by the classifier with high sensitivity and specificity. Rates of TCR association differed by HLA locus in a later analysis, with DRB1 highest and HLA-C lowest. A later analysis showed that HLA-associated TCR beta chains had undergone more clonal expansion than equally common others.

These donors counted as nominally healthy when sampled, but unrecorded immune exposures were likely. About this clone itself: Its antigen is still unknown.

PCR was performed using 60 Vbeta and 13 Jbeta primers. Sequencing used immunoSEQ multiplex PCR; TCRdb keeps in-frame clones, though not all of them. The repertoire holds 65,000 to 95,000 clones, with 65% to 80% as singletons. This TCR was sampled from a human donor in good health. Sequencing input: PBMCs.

CDR3 sequence: CSVYLDRGNTEAFF. The DNA of the CDR3 is TGCAGCGTGTACCTTGACAGGGGGAACACTGAAGCTTTCTTT. The chain has TRBV29-1 and TRBJ1-1; 8 bases fit TRBD1. With V trimmed by 6 bases and J by 1 base, 7 bases remained unmatched. The germline CDR1 and CDR2 sequences are SQVTM and ANQGSEA. The CDR3 loop spans 14 amino acids.